Given below is one TCR beta chain in context. This clonotype was found many times. The antigen this receptor binds is unknown. No per-base quality is available; no much larger clone lies one base away. Clipping removes 8 bases from V and 7 bases from J, with 6 as the unmatched junction base count. The CDR3 measures 13 amino acids from cysteine to phenylalanine. Only the CDR3 region is kept as DNA, spanning 39 bases read in frame from base 1. CDR1 and CDR2 are read off the germline V gene as SQVTM and ANQGSEA. Taken with the paper, the label for time point translates to: longitudinal time-point 2. For unsorted PBMC libraries, 2 million PBMCs were used after storage in RNAlater at -80 degrees C until RNA extraction. The multiple sclerosis patients were enrolled in a US clinical protocol that evaluated disease progression with magnetic resonance imaging. Peripheral blood underwent Ficoll-Hypaque density gradient centrifugation to isolate PBMCs, which were then cryopreserved in liquid nitrogen.

cDNA was synthesized by template-switch 5'RACE using a primer carrying a 10-nucleotide random unique molecular identifier by which each TCR transcript was tagged. Every sequencing run yielded over 170 million TCR-beta sequences covering 15-18 subjects. The RNeasy kit was used for extraction of total RNA. The KAPA Real-time Library Amplification kit was used to amplify TCR-beta VDJ regions with primers for the TCR constant region and the 5'RACE anchor. A first PCR added sample indexes and Illumina adaptors, and a second PCR then raised library yield. After Ampure bead purification, the TCR product of roughly 650 bp was size-selected on a 2% E-gel SizeSelection system. Before pooling, library quality was assessed on a Bioanalyzer, concentration was determined with Qubit, and library quantification was performed with the Kapa Library Quantification kit. An Illumina HiSeq 2500 was used to sequence the libraries paired-end at 2 x 150 bp. To increase sequence diversity, roughly 24-32% phiX was spiked into each library pool. The study's own analysis went as follows. The quality-filtered reads were processed with the UMI-based MiGEC pipeline, whose error correction step removed more than 90% of the raw TCR sequences. VDJ genes were aligned to IMGT germline references, and each clonotype was defined by a unique CDR3 amino acid sequence together with V-J genes. Clonal expansion, Shannon diversity, and CDR3 relatedness (CalcPairwiseDistances, ClusterSamples) were evaluated with VDJtools, and phylogenetic trees were built with CLCbio workbench. Clones with at least 8 unique UMIs were defined as expanded, with this threshold being based on coefficient-of-variation modelling across technical triplicates. TCRdb ran its own pipeline on the public reads, namely fastp trimming at Q25 and MiXCR clone calling, and kept in-frame beta chains. Here each entry gathers all rows of one CDR3 protein and keeps the most common genes and DNA. TCRdb's processing, not the authors', yielded these V and J calls. A total of approximately 80,000 distinct CDR3 sequences appear in this sample, 5% to 6.5% of them only once. The biggest ten clones account for 7.9% of the sample.

The data were taken from a study of neurological immune-mediated disorders (dated by TCRdb to the late 2010s). Context from the whole study: Among the approximately 34 multiple sclerosis patients, relapsing-remitting MS was present in about 31 and secondary progressive MS was present in 3. Peripheral blood TCR-beta repertoires from HTLV-I-associated myelopathy (HAM/TSP) patients, multiple sclerosis patients and healthy controls were compared by UMI-based sequencing. The approximately 100 TCR-beta libraries included longitudinal samples, technical triplicates and paired sorted CD4+ and CD8+ T-cell subsets alongside PBMC samples. Longitudinal HAM/TSP donors and healthy donors each had 3 time-points at intervals of about 3-45 months. Of the 60 to 70 subjects in the cohort, roughly 14 were HAM/TSP patients, roughly 35 were multiple sclerosis patients, and approximately 20 were healthy controls. Beyond this particular receptor, the publication reports: In phylogenetic analysis, the repertoires of 18 of 34 MS patients grouped into a cluster of related CDR3 sequences, which suggests a possible signature at the repertoire level. No identical CDR3 amino acid sequences were shared among expanded clones across subjects, suggesting private TCR-beta repertoires in all groups. The highest TCR clonal expansion was observed in HAM/TSP patients, whereas the lowest was observed in MS patients, even when compared with healthy controls. No clinical or MRI features were associated with the MS cluster, and the authors said that larger cohorts are needed.

Sequences were obtained from PBMCs. The TCR comes from a woman aged 55-75 years with multiple sclerosis. Here the chain combines TRBV29-1 and TRBJ2-2; the central 11 bases match TRBD1. DNA sequence: TGCAGCTCCGGACAGGGGGCGGGCGGGGAGCTGTTTTTT. Translated, this is CSSGQGAGGELFF.